The rows below give T cell receptor beta chains drawn from one sample of a study of blood T cells in healthy people across ages. TCRdb ran MiXCR on the 5' RACE reads and lists one entry per CDR3 protein. The sample lists 500,000 to 650,000 distinct CDR3 sequences; about 27% were seen once. These data were also filed under a second study, of T cells of mothers and their children.

Sequenced input: blood. The origin of the receptors is a boy aged 2 to 9 in good health. The CDR3 runs from the conserved cysteine through the conserved F or W. D genes are given only for firm matches. Size values are once, few and many counts, or a class for expanded clones, and some rows have none.

clone_size,d_call,v_call,j_call,cdr3_aa,cdr3_nt
few,.,TRBV10-3,TRBJ2-1,CAISWTGAHNEQFF,TGTGCCATCAGTTGGACTGGGGCCCACAATGAGCAGTTCTTC
.,TRBD2,TRBV7-2,TRBJ2-5,CASSNIPGLAETQYF,TGTGCCAGCAGCAATATTCCGGGACTAGCGGAGACCCAGTACTTC
.,.,TRBV5-1,TRBJ2-5,CASRSPAVQETQYF,TGCGCCAGCAGATCCCCAGCGGTTCAAGAGACCCAGTACTTC
.,.,TRBV7-2,TRBJ1-4,CASSLTYRAGGEKLFF,TGTGCCAGCAGCTTAACCTACAGGGCGGGAGGTGAAAAACTGTTTTTT
.,TRBD2,TRBV29-1,TRBJ2-3,CSVHRSGRDTQYF,TGCAGCGTTCACCGTAGCGGGAGGGATACGCAGTATTTT
few,.,TRBV6-2/TRBV6-3,TRBJ2-3,CASSRWGFTDTQYF,TGTGCCAGCTCCCGATGGGGTTTCACAGATACGCAGTATTTT
few,TRBD2,TRBV5-1,TRBJ2-5,CASRGSGVPETQYF,TGCGCCAGCAGAGGAAGCGGGGTTCCAGAGACCCAGTACTTC
.,.,TRBV20-1,TRBJ1-1,CSAPRNTEAFF,TGCAGTGCTCCGAGGAACACTGAAGCTTTCTTT
.,TRBD2,TRBV4-1,TRBJ2-3,CASSRAGLAGTDTQYF,TGCGCCAGCAGCCGGGCGGGACTAGCGGGAACAGATACGCAGTATTTT
few,TRBD2,TRBV6-2/TRBV6-3,TRBJ2-1,CASSFPLAGSVNEQFF,TGTGCCAGCAGTTTTCCCCTAGCGGGCTCCGTCAATGAGCAGTTCTTC
few,.,TRBV6-5,TRBJ2-7,CASTRTGRGTYEQYF,TGTGCCAGCACACGAACCGGCCGGGGTACCTACGAGCAGTACTTC
.,.,TRBV6-5,TRBJ1-4,CASSYSGGSGGKLFF,TGTGCCAGCAGTTACTCAGGGGGGAGTGGTGGAAAACTGTTTTTT
.,.,TRBV20-1,TRBJ2-5,CSARLAHQETQYF,TGCAGTGCCCGGCTTGCGCACCAAGAGACCCAGTACTTC